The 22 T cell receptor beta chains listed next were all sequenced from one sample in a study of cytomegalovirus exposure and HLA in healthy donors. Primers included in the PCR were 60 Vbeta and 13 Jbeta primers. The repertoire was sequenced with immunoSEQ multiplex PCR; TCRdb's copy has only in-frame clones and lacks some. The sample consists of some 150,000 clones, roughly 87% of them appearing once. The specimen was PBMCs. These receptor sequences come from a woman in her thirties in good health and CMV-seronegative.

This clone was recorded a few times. CDR3 protein: CASSQAGHLNTEAFF. The CDR3 DNA is TGCGCCAGCAGCCAAGCCGGACACCTCAACACTGAAGCTTTCTTT. The chain employs TRBV4-1 and TRBJ1-1, with a possible D match to TRBD1 (5 bases). The germline V gene has CDR1 MGHRA and CDR2 YSYEKL. This CDR3 contains 15 residues. The ends were cut back, 1 base at V and 2 bases at J, with 11 bases in the middle.

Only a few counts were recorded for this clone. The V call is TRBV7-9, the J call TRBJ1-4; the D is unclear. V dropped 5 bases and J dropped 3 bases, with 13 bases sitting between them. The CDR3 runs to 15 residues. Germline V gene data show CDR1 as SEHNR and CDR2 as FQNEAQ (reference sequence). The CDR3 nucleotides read TGTGCCAGCAGCCAAGGACTCGGGGCTAATGAAAAACTGTTTTTT. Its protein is CASSQGLGANEKLFF.

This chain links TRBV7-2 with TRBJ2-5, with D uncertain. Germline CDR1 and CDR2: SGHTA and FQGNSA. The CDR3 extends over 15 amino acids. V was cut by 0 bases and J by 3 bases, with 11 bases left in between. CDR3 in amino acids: CASSLAPRLEETQYF. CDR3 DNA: TGTGCCAGCAGCTTAGCGCCCAGGTTAGAAGAGACCCAGTACTTC. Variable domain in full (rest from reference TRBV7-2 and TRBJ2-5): GAGVSQSPSNKVTEKGKDVELRCDPISGHTALYWYRQSLGQGLEFLIYFQGNSAPDKSGLPSDRFSAERTGGSVSTLTIQRTQQEDSAVYLCASSLAPRLEETQYFGPGTRLLVL.

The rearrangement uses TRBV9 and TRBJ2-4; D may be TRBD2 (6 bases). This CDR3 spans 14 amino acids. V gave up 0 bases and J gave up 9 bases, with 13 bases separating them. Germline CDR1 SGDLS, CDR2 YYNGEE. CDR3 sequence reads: CASSVGVGGSIQYF. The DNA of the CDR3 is TGTGCCAGCAGCGTAGGGGTCGGGGGAAGCATTCAGTACTTC.

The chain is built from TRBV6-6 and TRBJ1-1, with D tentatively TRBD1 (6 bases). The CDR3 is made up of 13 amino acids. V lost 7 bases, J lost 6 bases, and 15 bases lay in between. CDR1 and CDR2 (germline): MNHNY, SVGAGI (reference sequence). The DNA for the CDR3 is TGTGCCAGCAACGACCGGGCAGGGGCTGAAGCTTTCTTT. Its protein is CASNDRAGAEAFF.

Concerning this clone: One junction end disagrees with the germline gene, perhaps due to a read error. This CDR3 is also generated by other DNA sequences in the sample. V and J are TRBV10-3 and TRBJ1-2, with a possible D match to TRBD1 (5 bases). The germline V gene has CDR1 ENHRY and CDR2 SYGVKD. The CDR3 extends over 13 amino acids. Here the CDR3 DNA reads TGTGCGATCAGTGAGGACACTTACTATGGCTACACCTTC. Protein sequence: CAISEDTYYGYTF.

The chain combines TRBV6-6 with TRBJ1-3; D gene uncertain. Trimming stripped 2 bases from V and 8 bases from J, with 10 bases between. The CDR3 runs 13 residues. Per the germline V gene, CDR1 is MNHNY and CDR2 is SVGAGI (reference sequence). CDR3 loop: CASSYQPGDTIYF. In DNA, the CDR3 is TGTGCCAGCAGTTACCAACCGGGAGACACCATATATTTT.

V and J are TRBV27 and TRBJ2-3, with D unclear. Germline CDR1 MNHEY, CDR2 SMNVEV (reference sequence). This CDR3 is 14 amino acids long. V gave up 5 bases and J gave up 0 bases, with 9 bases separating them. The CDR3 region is CASSPAGSTDTQYF. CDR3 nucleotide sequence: TGTGCCAGCAGTCCTGCAGGTAGCACAGATACGCAGTATTTT.

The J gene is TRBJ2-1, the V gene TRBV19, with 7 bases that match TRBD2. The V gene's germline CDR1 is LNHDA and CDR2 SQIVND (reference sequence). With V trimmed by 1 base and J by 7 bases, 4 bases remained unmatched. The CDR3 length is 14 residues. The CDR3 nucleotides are TGTGCCAGTAGTATAGTCCGGGGGGTTAATGAGCAGTTCTTC. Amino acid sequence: CASSIVRGVNEQFF. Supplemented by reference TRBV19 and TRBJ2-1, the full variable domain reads DGGITQSPKYLFRKEGQNVTLSCEQNLNHDAMYWYRQDPGQGLRLIYYSQIVNDFQKGDIAEGYSVSREKKESFPLTVTSAQKNPTAFYLCASSIVRGVNEQFFGPGTRLTVL.

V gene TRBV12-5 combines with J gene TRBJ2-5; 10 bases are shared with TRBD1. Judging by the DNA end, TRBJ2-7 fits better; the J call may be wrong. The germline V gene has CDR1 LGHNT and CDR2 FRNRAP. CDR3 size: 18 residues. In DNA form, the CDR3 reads TGTGCTAGTGGTACCAGGGACAGGGGACTTGTGGGATTATTCGAGCAGTACTTC. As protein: CASGTRDRGLVGLFEQYF.

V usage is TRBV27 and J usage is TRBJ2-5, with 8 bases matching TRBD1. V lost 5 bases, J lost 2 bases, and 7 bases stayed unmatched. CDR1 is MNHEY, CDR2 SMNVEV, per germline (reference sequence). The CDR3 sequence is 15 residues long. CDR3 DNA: TGTGCCAGCAGTGGACAGGGAGTGGGGCAAGAGACCCAGTACTTC. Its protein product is CASSGQGVGQETQYF.

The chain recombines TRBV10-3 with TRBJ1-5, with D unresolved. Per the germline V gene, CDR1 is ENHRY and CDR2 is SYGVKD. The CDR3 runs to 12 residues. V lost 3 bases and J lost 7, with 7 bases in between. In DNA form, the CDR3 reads TGTGCCATCAGTGATATGGGCCAGCCCCAGCATTTT. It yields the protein CAISDMGQPQHF.

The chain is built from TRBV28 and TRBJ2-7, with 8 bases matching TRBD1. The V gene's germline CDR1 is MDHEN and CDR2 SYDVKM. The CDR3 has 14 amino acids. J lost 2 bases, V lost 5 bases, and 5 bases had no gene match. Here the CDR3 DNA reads TGTGCCAGCAGTCTACAGGGGGGTCCCTACGAGCAGTACTTC. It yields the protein CASSLQGGPYEQYF.

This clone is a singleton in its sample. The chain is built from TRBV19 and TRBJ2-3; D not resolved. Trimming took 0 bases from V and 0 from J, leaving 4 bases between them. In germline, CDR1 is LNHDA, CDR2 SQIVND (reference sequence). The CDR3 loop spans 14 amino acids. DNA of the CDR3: TGTGCCAGTAGTATAGATCCGAGCACAGATACGCAGTATTTT. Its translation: CASSIDPSTDTQYF.

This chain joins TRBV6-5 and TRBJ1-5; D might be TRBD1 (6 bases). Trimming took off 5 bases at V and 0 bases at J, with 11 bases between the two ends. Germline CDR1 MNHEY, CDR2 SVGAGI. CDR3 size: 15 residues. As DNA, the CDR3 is TGTGCCAGCAGTATCGACAGGACTAGCAATCAGCCCCAGCATTTT. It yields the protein CASSIDRTSNQPQHF.

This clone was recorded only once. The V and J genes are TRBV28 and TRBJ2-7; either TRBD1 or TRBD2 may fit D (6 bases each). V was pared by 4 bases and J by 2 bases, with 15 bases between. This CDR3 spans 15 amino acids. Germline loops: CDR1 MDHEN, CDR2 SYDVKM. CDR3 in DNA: TGTGCCAGCAGTTCATGGGGGGACACCGCCTACGAGCAGTACTTC. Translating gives CASSSWGDTAYEQYF.

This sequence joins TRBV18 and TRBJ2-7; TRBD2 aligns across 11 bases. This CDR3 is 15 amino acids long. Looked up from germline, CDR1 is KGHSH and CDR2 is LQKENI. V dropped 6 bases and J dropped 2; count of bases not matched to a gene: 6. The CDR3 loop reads CASSSTSGIPYEQYF. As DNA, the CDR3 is TGTGCCAGCTCGTCGACTAGCGGGATCCCCTACGAGCAGTACTTC.

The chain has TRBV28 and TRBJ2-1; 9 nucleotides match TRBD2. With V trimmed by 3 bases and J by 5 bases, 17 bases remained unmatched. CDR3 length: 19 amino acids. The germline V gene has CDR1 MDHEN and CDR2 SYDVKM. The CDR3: CASSFIPSQREVKDNEQFF. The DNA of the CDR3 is TGTGCCAGCAGTTTCATCCCCAGCCAGCGGGAGGTGAAGGACAATGAGCAGTTCTTC.

Written as DNA, the CDR3 is TGTGCCAGCTCATTTGGGCCCGACGAGCAGTACTTC. Protein sequence: CASSFGPDEQYF. This rearrangement joins TRBV18 to TRBJ2-7; D gene uncertain. CDR1 is KGHSH, CDR2 LQKENI, per germline. CDR3 length: 12 amino acids. Between the trimmed V and J ends, which lost 5 bases and 5 bases, there was a span of 10 bases. The full variable domain, rest sourced from reference TRBV18 and TRBJ2-7, is NAGVMQNPRHLVRRRGQEARLRCSPMKGHSHVYWYRQLPEEGLKFMVYLQKENIIDESGMPKERFSAEFPKEGPSILRIQQVVRGDSAAYFCASSFGPDEQYFGPGTRLTVT.

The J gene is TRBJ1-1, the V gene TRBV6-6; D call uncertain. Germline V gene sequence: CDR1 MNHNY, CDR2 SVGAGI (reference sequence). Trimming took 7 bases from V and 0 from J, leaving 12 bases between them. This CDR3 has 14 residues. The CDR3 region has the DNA TGTGCCAGCATAAATGAGCTAATGAACACTGAAGCTTTCTTT. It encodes CASINELMNTEAFF.

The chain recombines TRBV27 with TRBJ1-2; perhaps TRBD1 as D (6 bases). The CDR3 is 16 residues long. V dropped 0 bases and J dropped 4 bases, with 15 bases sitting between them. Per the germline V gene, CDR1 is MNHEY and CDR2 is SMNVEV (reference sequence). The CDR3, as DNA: TGTGCCAGCAGTTTATCGGGGGGGGCCTGGGGCTATGGCTACACCTTC. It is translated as CASSLSGGAWGYGYTF.

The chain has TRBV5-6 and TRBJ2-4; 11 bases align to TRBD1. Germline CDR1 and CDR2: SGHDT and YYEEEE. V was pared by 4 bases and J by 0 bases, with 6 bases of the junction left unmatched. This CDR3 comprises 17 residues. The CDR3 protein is CASSRDRGGLAKNIQYF. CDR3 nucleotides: TGTGCCAGCAGCAGGGACAGGGGGGGTCTAGCCAAAAACATTCAGTACTTC.